The sequence of this T cell receptor (beta chain) was determined in a study of T cell changes during pregnancy in multiple sclerosis. Method: immunoSEQ multiplex PCR; TCRdb's copy keeps in-frame clones and lacks some. Of 47,000 or so clones in the sample, nearly 90% are singletons; the top ten hold 5% to 5.5%. Losses at the gene ends were 6 bases for V and 2 bases for J; bases not matched to a gene: 9. This CDR3 contains 15 residues. Germline lookup yields CDR1 SNHLY and CDR2 FYNNEI. The chain uses TRBV2 and TRBJ2-5; 7 bases match TRBD1. The receptor was derived from a female donor in good health, enrolled as a control in a pregnancy study. The sample here was peripheral blood, taken after pregnancy. The CDR3: CASRSTGTLQETQYF. In nucleotides, the CDR3 is TGTGCCAGCAGATCGACAGGGACACTTCAAGAGACCCAGTACTTC. Full variable domain (outside the CDR3, taken from reference TRBV2 and TRBJ2-5): EPEVTQTPSHQVTQMGQEVILRCVPISNHLYFYWYRQILGQKVEFLVSFYNNEISEKSEIFDDQFSVERPDGSNFTLKIRSTKLEDSAMYFCASRSTGTLQETQYFGPGTRLLVL.